This T cell receptor beta chain was sequenced for a study of T cell changes during pregnancy in multiple sclerosis. V dropped 3 bases and J dropped 0; count of bases not matched to a gene: 13. Looked up from germline, CDR1 is SGHTS and CDR2 is YDEGEE. CDR3 length: 20 amino acids. The repertoire was sequenced with immunoSEQ multiplex PCR; TCRdb's copy has only in-frame clones and lacks some. The table includes 100,000 or so clones, roughly 92% detected once. This TCR derives from a female donor with multiple sclerosis, enrolled in a pregnancy study. This chain connects TRBV5-8 to TRBJ2-7, with TRBD2 matching over 15 bases. The sequencing used peripheral blood, collected after pregnancy. The CDR3 bases are TGTGCCAGCAGCTCGACCCTGGGACTAGCGGGAGGCACGGCCTCCTACGAGCAGTACTTC. It is translated as CASSSTLGLAGGTASYEQYF. The whole variable domain, filled in from reference TRBV5-8 and TRBJ2-7, reads EAGVTQSPTHLIKTRGQQATLRCSPISGHTSVYWYQQALGLGLQFLLWYDEGEERNRGNFPPRFSGRQFPNYSSELNVNALELEDSALYLCASSSTLGLAGGTASYEQYFGPGTRLTVT.